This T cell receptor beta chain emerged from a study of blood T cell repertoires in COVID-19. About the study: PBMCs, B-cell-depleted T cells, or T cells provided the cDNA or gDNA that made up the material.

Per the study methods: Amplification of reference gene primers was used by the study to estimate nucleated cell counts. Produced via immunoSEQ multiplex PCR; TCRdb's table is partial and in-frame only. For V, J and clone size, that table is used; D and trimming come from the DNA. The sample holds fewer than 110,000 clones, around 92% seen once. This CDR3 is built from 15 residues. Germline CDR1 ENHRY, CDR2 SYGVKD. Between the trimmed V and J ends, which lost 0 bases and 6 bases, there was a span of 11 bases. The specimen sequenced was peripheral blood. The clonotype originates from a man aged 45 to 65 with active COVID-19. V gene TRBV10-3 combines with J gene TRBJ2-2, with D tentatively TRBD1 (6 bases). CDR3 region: CAISESRDKAGELFF. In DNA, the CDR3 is TGTGCCATCAGTGAGTCGAGGGACAAAGCCGGGGAGCTGTTTTTT.